The clone carrying this T cell receptor (beta chain) has just a few counts. Other nucleotide sequences from this sample produce the same CDR3. This specimen comes from a study of cytomegalovirus exposure and HLA in healthy donors. The PCR contained 60 Vbeta and 13 Jbeta primers. Clones were read by immunoSEQ multiplex PCR, and TCRdb kept only the in-frame ones, dropping some. The table lists about 85,000 clones, less than 80% of them singletons. Per the germline V gene, CDR1 is SNHLY and CDR2 is FYNNEI. The V gene lost 2 bases and the J gene lost 0 bases, with 8 bases spanning the gap. This CDR3 contains 14 residues.

The sequencing sample was made of PBMCs. The chain recombines TRBV2 with TRBJ2-7; D is uncertain. The sequence came from a man aged 25-45 years in good health and CMV-seronegative. The CDR3 region is CASSESASSYEQYF. In DNA, the CDR3 is TGTGCCAGCAGTGAAAGCGCCAGCTCCTACGAGCAGTACTTC.